The 2 T cell receptor beta chains below come from one sample, sequenced in a study of cytomegalovirus exposure and HLA in healthy donors. Primers for the PCR totalled 60 Vbeta and 13 Jbeta. Produced via immunoSEQ multiplex PCR; TCRdb's table is partial and in-frame only. Seen here are 100,000 to 150,000 clones, about 82% observed once, and the top ten hold about 5.3%. The source material was PBMCs. The receptors stem from a man in his thirties or forties in good health and CMV-seronegative.

J is TRBJ2-3 and V is TRBV7-2, with 9 bases lining up with TRBD2. CDR1 and CDR2 (germline): SGHTA, FQGNSA. The CDR3 has 15 residues. Losses at the gene ends were 1 base for V and 5 bases for J; bases not matched to a gene: 4. The CDR3 region has the DNA TGTGCCAGCAGCTTAGGGGCGGGAGGGGTAGATACGCAGTATTTT. It yields the protein CASSLGAGGVDTQYF.

V gene TRBV19 combines with J gene TRBJ1-5; D not certain. CDR3 size: 13 residues. CDR1 LNHDA and CDR2 SQIVND come from the germline V gene (reference sequence). The V gene lost 5 bases and the J gene lost 0 bases, with 5 bases spanning the gap. The CDR3 is CASSVNSNQPQHF. CDR3 coding DNA: TGTGCCAGTAGTGTTAATAGCAATCAGCCCCAGCATTTT.